The present T cell receptor (beta chain) was sequenced within a study of blood T cell repertoires in COVID-19. In the study overall: The samples span acute and convalescent COVID-19 from the United States, Italy and Spain.

This CDR3 has 13 residues. V lost 8 bases to trimming and J lost 6 bases; unmatched junction nucleotides: 4. CDR1 WNHNN and CDR2 SYGVQD come from the germline V gene (reference sequence). Original analysis: Researchers report that nucleated cell counts were estimated from reference gene primer amplification. Here immunoSEQ multiplex PCR was the method, and the copy in TCRdb shows in-frame clones only, minus some. Clonal size and the V and J genes are those of that table, whereas D and trimming came from the DNA. The data hold a few hundred thousand clones, with roughly nine tenths observed a single time. Only one count was recorded for this clone. Participants were placed into cohorts based on the clinical history they reported. Resolution of symptoms, clearance, or two negative PCRs was present in recovered Cohort 3 donors.

This TCR came from a woman between 45 and 65 years old who had recovered from COVID-19. The chain couples TRBV10-1 to TRBJ2-4; 10 nucleotides agree with TRBD2. Specimen: PBMCs or T cells enriched from blood (not recorded which). The CDR3 region has the DNA TGCGCCAGCCGGGCTAGCGGGGGAAACATTCAGTACTTC. The encoded protein is CASRASGGNIQYF.